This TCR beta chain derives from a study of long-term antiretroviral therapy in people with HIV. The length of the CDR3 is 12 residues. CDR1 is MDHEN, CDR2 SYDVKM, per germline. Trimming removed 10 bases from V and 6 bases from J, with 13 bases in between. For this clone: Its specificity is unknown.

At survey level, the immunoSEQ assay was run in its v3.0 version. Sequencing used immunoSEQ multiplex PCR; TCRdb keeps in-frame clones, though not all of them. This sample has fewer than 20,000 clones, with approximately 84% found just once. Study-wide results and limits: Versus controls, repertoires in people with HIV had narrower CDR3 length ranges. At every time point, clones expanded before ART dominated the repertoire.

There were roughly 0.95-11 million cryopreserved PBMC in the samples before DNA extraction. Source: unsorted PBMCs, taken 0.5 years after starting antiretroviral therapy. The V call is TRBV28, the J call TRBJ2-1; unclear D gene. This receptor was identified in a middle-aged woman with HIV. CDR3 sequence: CATSTTFNEQFF. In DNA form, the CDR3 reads TGTGCCACCTCCACAACTTTCAATGAGCAGTTCTTC.